The 24 T cell receptor beta chains below all came from one sample that was sequenced in a study of T cell repertoires in ileal Crohn's disease. Clones were sequenced by immunoSEQ multiplex PCR, and TCRdb holds only the in-frame ones, with some missing. Seen here are some 28,000 clones, about 82% observed once, and the top ten hold under 20%. The specimen was ileal tissue. Receptors originate from an adult with Crohn's disease.

This clone was counted a few times. The rearrangement links TRBV27 to TRBJ2-3; weak D call: TRBD2 (5 bases). Germline assignment: CDR1 MNHEY and CDR2 SMNVEV (reference sequence). The V and J ends lost 7 bases and 0 bases respectively, with 14 bases between them. The CDR3 is 15 residues long. This CDR3 reads CASTRGGLSTDTQYF. The CDR3 bases are TGTGCCAGCACCCGCGGAGGTCTAAGCACAGATACGCAGTATTTT.

V usage is TRBV7-9 and J usage is TRBJ1-4, with TRBD1 matching over 9 bases. The CDR3 extends over 16 amino acids. Losses at the gene ends were 3 bases for V and 5 bases for J; bases not matched to a gene: 7. Germline CDR1 is SEHNR and CDR2 is FQNEAQ (reference sequence). In nucleotides, the CDR3 is TGTGCCAGCAGCTTTGGGACAGGGTTTGGGAATGAAAAACTGTTTTTT. Its translation is CASSFGTGFGNEKLFF.

The CDR3 region is CASSPTGAQPQHF. The CDR3 DNA is TGCGCCAGCAGCCCGACAGGGGCTCAGCCCCAGCATTTT. The genes are TRBV5-1 and TRBJ1-5; 8 bases align to TRBD1. The CDR3 consists of 13 residues. The V gene's germline CDR1 is SGHRS and CDR2 YFSETQ. With 4 bases clipped from V and 6 bases from J, the junction kept 3 bases outside the gene matches.

The chain joins TRBV7-2 to TRBJ2-5; possible D gene TRBD1, 6 bases. CDR3 length: 14 residues. With 3 bases removed from V and 13 bases from J, the gap between germline ends came to 21 bases. Germline V gives CDR1 SGHTA, CDR2 FQGNSA. The chain's CDR3 is CASSFDRTERVLYF. The CDR3, as DNA: TGTGCCAGCAGCTTCGACAGGACAGAAAGAGTTTTGTACTTC.

CDR3 DNA sequence: TGCGCCAGCAGCGGAGGTGCACAGGGAGGGGGAAATGAAAAACTGTTTTTT. This sequence encodes CASSGGAQGGGNEKLFF. V gene TRBV5-1 combines with J gene TRBJ1-4, with a tentative D call TRBD1 (6 bases). V was pared by 4 bases and J by 5 bases, with 21 bases between. This CDR3 has 17 amino acids. CDR1 is SGHRS and CDR2 is YFSETQ in the germline V gene.

The chain joins TRBV5-1 to TRBJ2-7, with D perhaps TRBD1 (6 bases). This CDR3 is built from 15 residues. With 0 bases removed from V and 2 bases from J, the gap between germline ends came to 12 bases. Germline V gene lookup returns CDR1 SGHRS and CDR2 YFSETQ. The CDR3 coding sequence is TGCGCCAGCAGCTTGGAGGCAGGGGCTCCCTACGAGCAGTACTTC. The encoded protein is CASSLEAGAPYEQYF. Complete variable domain (other parts from reference TRBV5-1 and TRBJ2-7): KAGVTQTPRYLIKTRGQQVTLSCSPISGHRSVSWYQQTPGQGLQFLFEYFSETQRNKGNFPGRFSGRQFSNSRSEMNVSTLELGDSALYLCASSLEAGAPYEQYFGPGTRLTVT.

The chain joins TRBV19 to TRBJ1-1; possible D gene TRBD1, 5 bases. Per the germline V gene, CDR1 is LNHDA and CDR2 is SQIVND (reference sequence). This CDR3 is built from 13 residues. Deletions cut 0 bases from V and 9 bases from J, with 11 bases between. The CDR3 region is CASSIEVRQQAFF. CDR3 DNA: TGTGCCAGTAGTATAGAAGTGAGACAGCAAGCTTTCTTT.

This clone has just a few counts. The chain carries TRBV5-1 and TRBJ1-2, with D perhaps matching TRBD1 (5 bases). V was trimmed by 6 bases and J by 4 bases, leaving 13 bases between them. The CDR3 spans 13 residues. CDR1 SGHRS and CDR2 YFSETQ come from the germline V gene. DNA for the CDR3: TGCGCCAGCACCCCGGGGGATTCCTATGGCTACACCTTC. It encodes CASTPGDSYGYTF.

This clone was seen a handful of times. The chain uses TRBV7-3 and TRBJ2-5; a possible D gene is TRBD2 (6 bases). CDR1 is SGHTA, CDR2 FQGTGA, per germline. The CDR3 has 15 residues. The V end lost 2 bases, the J end lost 4 bases, and 14 bases lay between the germline ends. The CDR3 nucleotides are TGTGCCAGCAGCTTAGCAGCGGGCTACGGAGAGACCCAGTACTTC. Protein: CASSLAAGYGETQYF.

The gene calls are TRBV5-3 and TRBJ1-1; possible D gene TRBD1, 6 bases. TRBV5-3 is an ORF; its function is uncertain. The CDR3 is 16 amino acids. Trimming took 0 bases from V and 5 from J, leaving 17 bases between them. CDR3 sequence (DNA): TGTGCCAGAAGCTTGGCGGACAGACCAGCAAGGACTGAAGCTTTCTTT. It specifies CARSLADRPARTEAFF.

The chain recombines TRBV7-9 with TRBJ1-4, with a tentative D call TRBD1 (6 bases). CDR1 SEHNR and CDR2 FQNEAQ come from the germline V gene (reference sequence). Trimming cost V 5 bases and J 5 bases, with 15 bases left between them. This CDR3 contains 15 residues. In DNA, the CDR3 is TGTGCCAGCAGCCCAGTGACAGGAATGAATGAAAAACTGTTTTTT. It codes for CASSPVTGMNEKLFF.

The chain couples TRBV4-3 to TRBJ1-6; no clear D. Looked up from germline, CDR1 is LGHNA and CDR2 is YSLEER. The CDR3 has 14 amino acids. Between the trimmed V and J ends, which lost 4 bases and 9 bases, there was a span of 13 bases. CDR3 DNA: TGCGCCAGCAGCCTTTTCACTTTTTTTTCACCCCTCCACTTT. It codes for CASSLFTFFSPLHF.

CDR3 sequence: CASSQDQGRYSSGNTIYF. The CDR3 DNA reads as TGTGCCAGCAGCCAAGATCAGGGCAGATATTCCTCTGGAAACACCATATATTTT. The rearrangement links TRBV4-2 to TRBJ1-3, with D perhaps matching TRBD1 (5 bases). Germline V gene data show CDR1 as LGHNA and CDR2 as YNFKEQ. CDR3 length: 18 amino acids. Between the trimmed V and J ends, which lost 0 bases and 0 bases, there was a span of 15 bases.

This chain uses TRBV6-6 with TRBJ1-5; D ambiguous. CDR3 length: 12 amino acids. Germline values: CDR1 MNHNY, CDR2 SVGAGI (reference sequence). Trimming left V 5 bases short and J 10 bases short, with 12 bases between. CDR3 amino acids: CASSPEAFPQHF. The CDR3 bases are TGTGCCAGCAGTCCTGAGGCGTTTCCCCAGCATTTT.

Comments on this clone: Other DNA sequences in the sample encode the same CDR3. The chain uses TRBV15 and TRBJ1-5; possibly TRBD1 for D (5 bases). Germline V CDR1 and CDR2: LNHNV, YYDKDF (reference sequence). The CDR3 is 15 residues long. V lost 3 bases, J lost 2 bases, and 11 bases lay in between. The CDR3 region has the DNA TGTGCCACCAGCAGGGGGGGAGTGCGCAATCAGCCCCAGCATTTT. It translates to CATSRGGVRNQPQHF.

The genes are TRBV5-1 and TRBJ2-3, with D possibly TRBD2 on 5 matching bases. The CDR3 is 17 residues long. The V end lost 0 bases, the J end lost 1 base, and 15 bases lay between the germline ends. Germline values: CDR1 SGHRS, CDR2 YFSETQ. CDR3 bases: TGCGCCAGCAGCTTGGAAAACAGACCGAGGGGCACAGATACGCAGTATTTT. It codes for CASSLENRPRGTDTQYF. The full variable domain, in which reference TRBV5-1 and TRBJ2-3 provide the parts outside the CDR3, is KAGVTQTPRYLIKTRGQQVTLSCSPISGHRSVSWYQQTPGQGLQFLFEYFSETQRNKGNFPGRFSGRQFSNSRSEMNVSTLELGDSALYLCASSLENRPRGTDTQYFGPGTRLTVL.

This chain links TRBV7-2 with TRBJ1-5; D might be TRBD1 (6 bases). Between the trimmed V and J ends, which lost 5 bases and 0 bases, there was a span of 14 bases. Germline CDR1 reads SGHTA; CDR2 reads FQGNSA. The CDR3 spans 16 residues. CDR3 DNA: TGTGCCAGCAGCCCGGCCGGGACATTTAGCAATCAGCCCCAGCATTTT. Its protein is CASSPAGTFSNQPQHF.

CDR3 loop: CASSEFGGVGTQYF. The CDR3 coding sequence is TGTGCCAGCAGTGAATTCGGAGGTGTTGGGACCCAGTACTTC. The chain combines TRBV25-1 with TRBJ2-5; tentatively, D is TRBD2 (5 bases). This CDR3 spans 14 amino acids. Per germline, CDR1 MGHDK and CDR2 SYGVNS. Trimming shortened V by 1 base and J by 7 bases, and 13 bases separated the two germline ends. Together with reference TRBV25-1 and TRBJ2-5, the CDR3 gives the full variable domain: EADIYQTPRYLVIGTGKKITLECSQTMGHDKMYWYQQDPGMELHLIHYSYGVNSTEKGDLSSESTVSRIRTEHFPLTLESARPSHTSQYLCASSEFGGVGTQYFGPGTRLLVL.

The CDR3 here is CASSFSGSTDTQYF. CDR3 DNA sequence: TGTGCCAGCAGCTTTTCAGGGAGCACAGATACGCAGTATTTT. This chain uses TRBV7-2 with TRBJ2-3, with D maybe TRBD1 (5 bases). The CDR3 spans 14 residues. CDR1 is SGHTA and CDR2 is FQGNSA in the germline V gene. Trimming cost V 3 bases and J 0 bases, with 7 bases left between them.

Worth noting for this clone: The sample has other DNA sequences that encode this CDR3 too. The V gene is TRBV5-4, the J gene TRBJ1-1, with unresolved D. The germline gives CDR1 SGHNT, CDR2 YYREEE (reference sequence). The length of the CDR3 is 14 residues. V gave up 0 bases and J gave up 2 bases, with 8 bases separating them. The CDR3 reads CASSLASLNTEAFF. CDR3 in DNA: TGTGCCAGCAGCTTGGCCAGTTTAAACACTGAAGCTTTCTTT. Looking up the rest from reference TRBV5-4 and TRBJ1-1 gives the full variable domain: ETGVTQSPTHLIKTRGQQVTLRCSSQSGHNTVSWYQQALGQGPQFIFQYYREEENGRGNFPPRFSGLQFPNYSSELNVNALELDDSALYLCASSLASLNTEAFFGQGTRLTVV.

The rearrangement uses TRBV19 and TRBJ1-1; the D gene is possibly TRBD1 (5 bases). The germline CDR1 and CDR2 sequences are LNHDA and SQIVND (reference sequence). This CDR3 spans 18 amino acids. Trimming removed 5 bases at V and 2 bases at J, with 24 bases between. CDR3 amino acids: CASSAPPGLIRPNTEAFF. The CDR3 DNA is TGTGCCAGTAGTGCCCCACCGGGACTGATTAGGCCCAACACTGAAGCTTTCTTT. The full variable domain, completed using reference TRBV19 and TRBJ1-1, is DGGITQSPKYLFRKEGQNVTLSCEQNLNHDAMYWYRQDPGQGLRLIYYSQIVNDFQKGDIAEGYSVSREKKESFPLTVTSAQKNPTAFYLCASSAPPGLIRPNTEAFFGQGTRLTVV.

The V call is TRBV21-1, the J call TRBJ1-1; the DNA was not used to check the table's D call, TRBD1. TRBV21-1 counts as a pseudogene. The length of the CDR3 is 12 residues. CDR3 sequence: CASPDKNTEAFF. The DNA for the CDR3 is TGTGCCAGCCCCGACAAGAACACTGAAGCTTTCTTT.

This clone was detected only once. This rearrangement joins TRBV29-1 to TRBJ1-4; D unclear. The germline V and J ends were trimmed by 1 base and 5 bases, with 8 bases remaining between them. Germline values: CDR1 SQVTM, CDR2 ANQGSEA. The CDR3 sequence is 13 residues long. CDR3 coding DNA: TGCAGCGTTGAAGGGTACGGGAATGAAAAACTGTTTTTT. Protein: CSVEGYGNEKLFF.

This clone was observed a few times. This chain connects TRBV10-1 to TRBJ2-7; a weak D match, TRBD2 (5 bases). V was cut by 5 bases and J by 3 bases, with 29 bases left in between. Germline values: CDR1 WNHNN, CDR2 SYGVQD (reference sequence). The CDR3 totals 19 residues. CDR3 sequence reads: CASSLSGKCPSGPNYEQYF. CDR3 sequence (DNA): TGCGCCAGCAGTCTTTCCGGGAAATGCCCCTCCGGTCCTAACTACGAGCAGTACTTC.